One sample yielded the 28 T cell receptor beta chains listed below, sequenced in a study of cytotoxic CD8 clonotypes in ibrutinib-treated CLL. TCRdb keeps only in-frame clones here, not all; method: immunoSEQ multiplex PCR. The sample contains about 57,000 clones, around 55% of which appear only once. The material was PBMCs, obtained after 24 months of ibrutinib treatment. The origin of the receptors is a human donor with chronic lymphocytic leukemia.

V and J are TRBV5-8 and TRBJ2-7, with D possibly being TRBD1 (5 bases). The germline gives CDR1 SGHTS, CDR2 YDEGEE. The CDR3 consists of 14 residues. Trimming cost V 2 bases and J 3 bases, with 12 bases left between them. The CDR3 region is CASSLRQRHYEQYF. The CDR3 DNA reads as TGTGCCAGCAGCTTAAGACAGCGACACTACGAGCAGTACTTC.

The V gene is TRBV6-6, the J gene TRBJ1-3; the D gene is possibly TRBD1 (5 bases). The CDR3 totals 13 residues. Trimming pared 6 bases from V and 4 bases from J, leaving 10 bases between. Germline V gene data show CDR1 as MNHNY and CDR2 as SVGAGI (reference sequence). The CDR3 here is CASSGTVGNTIYF. The CDR3 DNA reads as TGTGCCAGCAGCGGGACGGTAGGAAACACCATATATTTT.

This chain uses TRBV19 with TRBJ2-7; tentatively, D is TRBD1 or TRBD2 (6 bases each). Per the germline V gene, CDR1 is LNHDA and CDR2 is SQIVND (reference sequence). This CDR3 has 14 amino acids. The V end was cut by 6 bases, the J end by 5 bases, with 17 bases between. The DNA for the CDR3 is TGTGCCAGTAGGTTCGTGGCAGGGGAGGACGAGCAGTACGTC. Its translation is CASRFVAGEDEQYV.

The V call is TRBV5-1, the J call TRBJ2-1, with 11 bases matching TRBD2. V dropped 2 bases and J dropped 5; count of bases not matched to a gene: 3. CDR3 length equals 15 residues. Germline assignment: CDR1 SGHRS and CDR2 YFSETQ. CDR3 amino acids: CASSLLAGVNNEQFF. The CDR3 bases are TGCGCCAGCAGCTTACTAGCGGGGGTGAACAATGAGCAGTTCTTC. Based on the CDR3 plus reference TRBV5-1 and TRBJ2-1, the full variable domain is KAGVTQTPRYLIKTRGQQVTLSCSPISGHRSVSWYQQTPGQGLQFLFEYFSETQRNKGNFPGRFSGRQFSNSRSEMNVSTLELGDSALYLCASSLLAGVNNEQFFGPGTRLTVL.

V is TRBV2 and J is TRBJ2-1; D uncertain. CDR1 and CDR2 (germline): SNHLY, FYNNEI. Trimming took 3 bases from V and 2 from J, leaving 14 bases between them. The CDR3 spans 16 residues. The chain's CDR3 is CASSDMVPEPYNEQFF. DNA for the CDR3: TGTGCCAGCAGTGACATGGTGCCAGAACCCTACAATGAGCAGTTCTTC.

CDR3 in amino acids: CSVGLIYEQYF. For the CDR3, the DNA is TGCAGTGTGGGGCTCATCTACGAGCAGTACTTC. V and J are TRBV20-1 and TRBJ2-7, with D perhaps TRBD1 (5 bases). The CDR3 has 11 amino acids. Trimming removed 7 bases from V and 3 bases from J, with 10 bases in between. Looked up from germline, CDR1 is DFQATT and CDR2 is SNEGSKA (reference sequence).

The chain recombines TRBV5-1 with TRBJ1-1, with D maybe TRBD1 (5 bases). The CDR3 loop spans 13 amino acids. Per germline, CDR1 SGHRS and CDR2 YFSETQ. The V and J ends lost 5 bases and 0 bases respectively, with 8 bases between them. CDR3 sequence: CASRGHLNTEAFF. The DNA for the CDR3 is TGCGCCAGCAGAGGACACCTGAACACTGAAGCTTTCTTT.

CDR3 sequence reads: CASIGTSGRSVIYNEQFF. Here the CDR3 DNA reads TGTGCCAGTATTGGGACTAGCGGGAGATCTGTGATCTACAATGAGCAGTTCTTC. The rearrangement uses TRBV19 and TRBJ2-1, with TRBD2 identical over 14 bases. The junction had 11 bases not matched to a gene; V was cut back by 7 bases and J by 3 bases. This CDR3 is 18 amino acids long. Germline CDR1 LNHDA, CDR2 SQIVND (reference sequence).

CDR3 in amino acids: CSVETFRDNNYGYTF. The CDR3 bases are TGCAGCGTTGAGACTTTCCGGGACAATAACTATGGCTACACCTTC. This sequence joins TRBV29-1 and TRBJ1-2, with D perhaps TRBD1 (6 bases). V was shortened by 3 bases and J by 1 base, with 15 bases between the two germline ends. The germline gives CDR1 SQVTM, CDR2 ANQGSEA. There are 15 residues in the CDR3.

This chain uses TRBV13 with TRBJ1-2; TRBD1 agrees at 8 bases. The CDR3 contains 14 residues. Unmatched junction bases numbered 4, after V lost 6 bases and J lost 1 base. The germline gives CDR1 PRHDT, CDR2 FYEKMQ (reference sequence). The CDR3 loop is CASSLQGGNYGYTF. The CDR3 bases are TGTGCCAGCAGTCTACAGGGGGGTAACTATGGCTACACCTTC.

This rearrangement joins TRBV5-1 to TRBJ2-3; TRBD1 is a possible D gene (5 bases). The CDR3 is 13 residues long. V was clipped by 3 bases and J by 6 bases, with 11 bases between them. Germline CDR1 reads SGHRS; CDR2 reads YFSETQ. In nucleotides, the CDR3 is TGCGCCAGCAGCTCAGGGTTCGAGGATACGCAGTATTTT. This encodes CASSSGFEDTQYF.

V usage is TRBV6-6 and J usage is TRBJ2-5, with D maybe TRBD2 (5 bases). There are 11 residues in the CDR3. Deletions cut 4 bases from V and 5 bases from J, with 5 bases between. Germline V gene data show CDR1 as MNHNY and CDR2 as SVGAGI (reference sequence). CDR3 nucleotides: TGTGCCAGCAGTTTAGCGGAGACCCAGTACTTC. This translates into CASSLAETQYF.

The chain recombines TRBV13 with TRBJ2-7; D remains ambiguous. Germline loops: CDR1 PRHDT, CDR2 FYEKMQ (reference sequence). The V and J ends lost 3 bases and 5 bases respectively, with 8 bases between them. CDR3 size: 12 residues. The CDR3 spells CASSLGKNEQYF. The CDR3 DNA reads TGTGCCAGCAGCTTGGGGAAAAACGAGCAGTACTTC.

This chain joins TRBV5-6 and TRBJ2-4; D ambiguous. Per the germline V gene, CDR1 is SGHDT and CDR2 is YYEEEE. The CDR3 loop spans 12 amino acids. Trimming removed 3 bases at V and 9 bases at J, with 10 bases between. Here the CDR3 DNA reads TGTGCCAGCAGCTCGTCCTTGGGCATTCAGTACTTC. Its protein product is CASSSSLGIQYF.

This clone was observed a few times. The V call is TRBV2, the J call TRBJ2-7; 9 bases are shared with TRBD1. After removal of 6 bases from V and 8 bases from J, the junction contained 2 bases not matched to a gene. The germline V gene has CDR1 SNHLY and CDR2 FYNNEI. The CDR3 has 11 residues. The CDR3 loop is CASRYRGQQYF. The CDR3, as DNA: TGTGCCAGCAGATACAGGGGGCAGCAGTACTTC.

J is TRBJ2-3 and V is TRBV7-8; D is unclear. Trimming stripped 5 bases from V and 6 bases from J, with 9 bases between. Germline V CDR1 and CDR2: SGHVS, FQNEAQ. The CDR3 sequence is 12 residues long. The CDR3 spells CASSPEADTQYF. CDR3 coding DNA: TGTGCCAGCAGCCCCGAAGCCGATACGCAGTATTTT.

Only one count was recorded for this clone. Here the CDR3 reads CASSLRVRASEETQYF. Written as DNA, the CDR3 is TGTGCCAGCAGCTTACGGGTCCGGGCCAGCGAAGAGACCCAGTACTTC. The chain is built from TRBV7-8 and TRBJ2-5; D not resolved. In germline, CDR1 is SGHVS, CDR2 FQNEAQ. The CDR3 is made up of 16 amino acids. The V end lost 2 bases, the J end lost 3 bases, and 16 bases lay between the germline ends.

This clone has a count of ten or more. The chain recombines TRBV6-6 with TRBJ2-1, with D possibly being TRBD2 (5 bases). Germline CDR1 is MNHNY and CDR2 is SVGAGI (reference sequence). The CDR3 consists of 14 residues. Deletions cut 8 bases from V and 0 bases from J, with 11 bases between. The CDR3 sequence is CASGSGSSYNEQFF. The CDR3 DNA is TGTGCCAGCGGGTCGGGGAGCTCCTACAATGAGCAGTTCTTC.

This clone was seen just once. The CDR3 DNA follows: TGTGCCAGCAGTTACTCATACAGTTCCTATGGCTACACCTTC. Translation: CASSYSYSSYGYTF. This sequence joins TRBV6-5 and TRBJ1-2; D not resolved. V was shortened by 0 bases and J by 4 bases, with 9 bases between the two germline ends. CDR1 and CDR2 from the germline V gene are MNHEY and SVGAGI. The CDR3 has 14 residues.

The chain has TRBV5-1 and TRBJ2-3, with 7 bases that match TRBD2. The CDR3 is 16 amino acids. The V segment lost 3 bases and the J segment 2 bases; nucleotides outside the gene matches: 9. Germline values: CDR1 SGHRS, CDR2 YFSETQ. The CDR3 here is CASSSSGIPLTDTQYF. The CDR3 DNA is TGCGCCAGCAGCTCCAGCGGGATTCCCCTCACAGATACGCAGTATTTT.

The genes are TRBV2 and TRBJ2-7; D is unresolved. Germline values: CDR1 SNHLY, CDR2 FYNNEI. The V and J ends lost 6 bases and 6 bases respectively, with 15 bases between them. The CDR3 runs to 13 residues. The CDR3 sequence: CASSWASGREQYV. The DNA for the CDR3 is TGTGCCAGCAGCTGGGCTAGTGGGCGCGAGCAGTACGTC.

This clone appeared a single time. This sequence joins TRBV6-1 and TRBJ2-3; TRBD1 might be the D (6 bases). This CDR3 has 15 amino acids. Trimming took 6 bases from V and 5 from J, leaving 18 bases between them. Germline V lookup: CDR1 MNHNS, CDR2 SASEGT. The CDR3 sequence: CASSQTQGPGDTQYF. The CDR3 nucleotides are TGTGCCAGCAGCCAAACACAGGGCCCTGGAGATACGCAGTATTTT.

The J gene is TRBJ1-1, the V gene TRBV10-3, with D perhaps matching TRBD1 (5 bases). V lost 3 bases to trimming and J lost 1 base, with 12 bases between them. The CDR3 is 15 residues long. Germline values: CDR1 ENHRY, CDR2 SYGVKD. The CDR3: CAISDLGGANTEAFF. CDR3 bases: TGTGCCATCAGTGATCTCGGGGGAGCGAACACTGAAGCTTTCTTT.

This clone was seen a handful of times. The chain is built from TRBV7-9 and TRBJ2-7, with TRBD2 matching over 9 bases. Germline CDR1 and CDR2: SEHNR and FQNEAQ (reference sequence). Unmatched junction bases numbered 3, after V lost 1 base and J lost 5 bases. This CDR3 comprises 14 residues. The CDR3 DNA reads as TGTGCCAGCAGCTTAGGGGCGGGAGGGGACGAGCAGTACTTC. Residues: CASSLGAGGDEQYF.

The V gene is TRBV6-1, the J gene TRBJ2-3; D gene uncertain. V dropped 7 bases and J dropped 3 bases, with 11 bases sitting between them. Germline V gives CDR1 MNHNS, CDR2 SASEGT. CDR3 length: 13 residues. CDR3 residues: CASTFSRTDTQYF. CDR3 DNA: TGTGCCAGCACCTTCTCACGGACAGATACGCAGTATTTT.

J is TRBJ2-1 and V is TRBV11-3, with a tentative D call TRBD2 (5 bases). CDR3 length: 12 residues. V was pared by 5 bases and J by 10 bases, with 12 bases between. Per the germline V gene, CDR1 is SGHNT and CDR2 is YENEEA. This CDR3 is CASSPSGGEQFF. The DNA for the CDR3 is TGTGCCAGCAGCCCAAGCGGCGGGGAGCAGTTCTTC.

This clone was recorded a few times. The chain recombines TRBV30 with TRBJ2-7; D is undetermined. This CDR3 is 12 amino acids long. V gave up 1 base and J gave up 3 bases, with 7 bases separating them. Germline V gene lookup returns CDR1 GTSNPN and CDR2 SVGIG (reference sequence). The CDR3 sequence is CAWSGGNYEQYF. For the CDR3, the DNA is TGTGCCTGGAGTGGGGGAAACTACGAGCAGTACTTC.

The chain recombines TRBV5-6 with TRBJ1-6; D not certain. This CDR3 is 14 amino acids long. V was shortened by 2 bases and J by 5 bases, with 8 bases between the two germline ends. Germline-derived CDR1 and CDR2 are SGHDT and YYEEEE. The chain's CDR3 is CASSLYRNNSPLHF. The CDR3 region has the DNA TGTGCCAGCAGCTTATACAGAAATAATTCACCCCTCCACTTT.